This TCR beta chain was identified during a study of glioma-infiltrating T cells after dendritic cell vaccination. Germline loops: CDR1 KGHSH, CDR2 LQKENI. CDR3 length equals 15 residues. The trim removed 2 bases at V and 2 bases at J, leaving 5 bases unmatched. Input was approximately 2 ug genomic DNA, or all available if less. The primer mix had 60 V beta and 13 J beta primers. Profiling relied on immunoSEQ multiplex PCR, and the TCRdb table lists in-frame clones only, not all of them. The data contain 93,000 or so clones, 79% of them singletons. Concerning this clone itself: Its target is unknown.

Overall study findings and caveats: Higher pretreatment TIL content predicted longer progression-free time and survival.

The sequencing used blood, collected before dendritic cell vaccination. The V and J genes are TRBV18 and TRBJ2-5; 7 nucleotides line up with TRBD1. The origin of this receptor is a human donor with glioblastoma. CDR3 in amino acids: CASSPGSGQQETQYF. The CDR3 nucleotides are TGTGCCAGCTCACCAGGTTCGGGACAGCAAGAGACCCAGTACTTC. Variable domain in full (rest from reference TRBV18 and TRBJ2-5): NAGVMQNPRHLVRRRGQEARLRCSPMKGHSHVYWYRQLPEEGLKFMVYLQKENIIDESGMPKERFSAEFPKEGPSILRIQQVVRGDSAAYFCASSPGSGQQETQYFGPGTRLLVL.